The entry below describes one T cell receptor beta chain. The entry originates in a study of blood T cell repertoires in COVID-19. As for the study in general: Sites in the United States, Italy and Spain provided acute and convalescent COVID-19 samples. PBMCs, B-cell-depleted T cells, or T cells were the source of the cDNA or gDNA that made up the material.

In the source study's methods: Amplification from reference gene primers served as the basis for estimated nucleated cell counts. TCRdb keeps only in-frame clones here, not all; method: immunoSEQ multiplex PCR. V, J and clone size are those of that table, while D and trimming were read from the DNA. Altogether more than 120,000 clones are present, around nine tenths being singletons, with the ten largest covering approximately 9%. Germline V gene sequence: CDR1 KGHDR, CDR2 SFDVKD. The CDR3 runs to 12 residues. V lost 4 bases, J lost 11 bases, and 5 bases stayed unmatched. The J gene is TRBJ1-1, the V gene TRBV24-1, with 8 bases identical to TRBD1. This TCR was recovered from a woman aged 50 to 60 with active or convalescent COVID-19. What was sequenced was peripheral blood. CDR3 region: CATSDPGGTAFF. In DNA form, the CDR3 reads TGTGCCACCAGTGACCCAGGGGGCACGGCTTTCTTT.